Listed below are T cell receptor beta chains from one sample, sequenced in a study of blood T cell repertoires in COVID-19. The repertoire was sequenced with immunoSEQ multiplex PCR; TCRdb's copy has only in-frame clones and lacks some. This table has roughly 150,000 clones, approximately 84% appearing once. The specimen sequenced was peripheral blood. These TCRs come from an elderly woman with COVID-19, enrolled during active disease. Both conserved end residues are part of each CDR3. D genes are given only for firm matches. The size field is filled for only some rows; it gives once, few, many or a size class.

v_call	j_call	d_call	clone_size	cdr3_aa	cdr3_nt
TRBV5-1	TRBJ2-1	NA	NA	CASSLVAGPYNEQFF	TGCGCCAGCAGCTTGGTGGCGGGACCCTACAATGAGCAGTTCTTC
TRBV6-5	TRBJ1-2	NA	NA	CASSYKGRIYGYTF	TGTGCCAGCAGTTACAAGGGGAGGATCTATGGCTACACCTTC
TRBV5-6	TRBJ2-7	NA	few	CASSLDLVRYEQYF	TGTGCCAGCAGCTTGGACCTAGTAAGGTACGAGCAGTACTTC
TRBV7-9	TRBJ2-1	NA	once	CASSASGPYNEQFF	TGTGCCAGCAGCGCCAGCGGCCCCTACAATGAGCAGTTCTTC
TRBV6-2/TRBV6-3	TRBJ2-3	NA	NA	CASSRGMVAILYDTQYF	TGTGCCAGCAGTCGGGGGATGGTGGCCATACTCTACGATACGCAGTATTTT
TRBV7-2	TRBJ1-5	NA	NA	CASSLNRGNQPQHF	TGTGCCAGCAGCCTTAACAGGGGCAATCAGCCCCAGCATTTT
TRBV18	TRBJ2-1	NA	NA	CASSLLDSWNEQFF	TGTGCCAGCTCACTCTTGGACAGTTGGAATGAGCAGTTCTTC
TRBV10-3	TRBJ2-2	NA	NA	CAINRGGGGKLSTGELFF	TGTGCCATCAATAGAGGTGGGGGCGGTAAATTGAGTACCGGGGAGCTGTTTTTT
TRBV4-2	TRBJ2-5	TRBD2	NA	CASSPTSGDLTQYF	TGTGCCAGCAGCCCGACTAGCGGCGATTTAACCCAGTACTTC
TRBV7-3	TRBJ1-6	NA	NA	CASSLGLPENSPLHF	TGTGCCAGCAGCCTCGGACTCCCGGAAAATTCACCCCTCCACTTT